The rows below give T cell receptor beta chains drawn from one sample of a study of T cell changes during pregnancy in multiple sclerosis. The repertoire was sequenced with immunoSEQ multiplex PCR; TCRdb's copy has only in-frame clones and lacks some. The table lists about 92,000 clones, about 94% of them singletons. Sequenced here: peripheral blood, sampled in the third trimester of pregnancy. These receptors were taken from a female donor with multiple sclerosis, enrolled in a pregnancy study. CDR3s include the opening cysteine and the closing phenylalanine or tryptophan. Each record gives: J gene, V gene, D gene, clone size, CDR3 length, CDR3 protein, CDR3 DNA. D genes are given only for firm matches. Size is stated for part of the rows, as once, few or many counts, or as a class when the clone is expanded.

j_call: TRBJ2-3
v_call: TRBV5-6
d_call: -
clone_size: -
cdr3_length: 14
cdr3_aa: CASSFPRDTDTQYF
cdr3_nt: TGTGCCAGCAGCTTCCCACGGGACACAGATACGCAGTATTTT

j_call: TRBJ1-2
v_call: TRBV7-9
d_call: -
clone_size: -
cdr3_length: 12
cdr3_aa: CASSLVEAGYTF
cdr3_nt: TGTGCCAGCAGCTTAGTAGAGGCTGGCTACACCTTC

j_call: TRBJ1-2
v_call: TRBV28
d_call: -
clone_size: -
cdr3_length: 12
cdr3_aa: CASSLPLYGYTF
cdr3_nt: TGTGCCAGCAGTTTACCCCTCTATGGCTACACCTTC

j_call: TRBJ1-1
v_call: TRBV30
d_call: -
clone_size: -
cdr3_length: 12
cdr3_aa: CAWRQGGTEAFF
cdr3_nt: TGTGCCTGGCGGCAGGGTGGAACTGAAGCTTTCTTT

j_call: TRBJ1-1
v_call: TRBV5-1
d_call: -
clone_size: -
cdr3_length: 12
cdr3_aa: CASRVANTEAFF
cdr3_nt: TGCGCCAGCAGGGTGGCAAACACTGAAGCTTTCTTT

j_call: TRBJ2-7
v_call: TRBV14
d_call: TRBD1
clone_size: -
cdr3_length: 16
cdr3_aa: CASSHLGQGDPYEQYF
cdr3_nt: TGTGCCAGCAGCCACCTGGGACAGGGGGACCCCTACGAGCAGTACTTC

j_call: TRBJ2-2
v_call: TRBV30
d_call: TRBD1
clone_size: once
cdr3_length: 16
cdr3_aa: CAWSGDRGSLKGELFF
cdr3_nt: TGTGCCTGGAGTGGGGACAGGGGCTCCCTAAAGGGGGAGCTGTTTTTT

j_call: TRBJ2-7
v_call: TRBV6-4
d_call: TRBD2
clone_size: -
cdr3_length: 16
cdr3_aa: CASSGPGRERAYEQYF
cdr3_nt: TGTGCCAGCAGTGGGCCCGGGCGGGAGAGGGCTTACGAGCAGTACTTC

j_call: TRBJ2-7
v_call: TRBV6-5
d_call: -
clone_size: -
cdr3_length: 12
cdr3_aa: CASRSAGDEQYF
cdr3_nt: TGTGCCAGCAGGTCCGCCGGGGACGAGCAGTACTTC

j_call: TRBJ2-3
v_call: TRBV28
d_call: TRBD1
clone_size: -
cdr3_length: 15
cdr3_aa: CASSLGTGATDTQYF
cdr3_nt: TGTGCCAGCAGTTTGGGGACAGGGGCGACAGATACGCAGTATTTT